A single T cell receptor (beta chain) is shown here with its context. Its antigen is not known. These data belong to a study of shared clonotypes between healthy human individuals. Notes on the study in general: As a rule, naive subsets had a larger estimated richness than memory subsets.

CDR1 is MDHEN, CDR2 SYDVKM, per germline. The CDR3 is made up of 15 amino acids. The ends were cut back, 4 bases at V and 4 bases at J, with 16 bases in the middle. Method: immunoSEQ multiplex PCR; TCRdb's copy keeps in-frame clones and lacks some. Counted here are some 2,500,000 clones, just under 95% occurring once; the ten biggest clones make up about 0.36%. The chain recombines TRBV28 with TRBJ2-5, with D maybe TRBD1 (6 bases). The sequenced sample consisted of naive CD4+ T cells from PBMCs. Indicated subset: CD45RA+ positively selected. The receptor's source is a man aged 18 to 30 in good health. Some clones in this sample may be carry-over from other donors' samples. CDR3 region: CASSSQGWQRETQYF. The CDR3 nucleotides are TGTGCCAGCAGTTCCCAGGGGTGGCAGCGAGAGACCCAGTACTTC.